The following is a T cell receptor beta chain sequence with its context. This entry comes from a study of CD8 T cells in ankylosing spondylitis. Quantitative 5'-RACE with molecular barcodes was used to make the TCR beta libraries. TCRdb reanalysed the 5' RACE reads using MiXCR and keeps one entry per CDR3 protein. Of 250,000 to 350,000 distinct CDR3 sequences in the sample, about 19% were seen once. This CDR3 comprises 13 residues. V was shortened by 3 bases and J by 6 bases, with 11 bases between the two germline ends. This sequence was found in a male donor with ankylosing spondylitis or in good health (not recorded which). The chain combines TRBV12-3 or TRBV12-4 with TRBJ1-1; D call uncertain. The specimen was blood, either unsorted or a sorted T cell fraction (not recorded which). The CDR3 sequence is CASSFANPPEAFF. The CDR3 DNA reads as TGTGCCAGCAGTTTCGCAAACCCCCCTGAAGCTTTCTTT.